A single sample gave rise to the 9 T cell receptor beta chains below, sequenced in a study of T cell responses to AZD1222 COVID-19 vaccine (dated by TCRdb to about 2021). The receptor library was made with the immunoSEQ multiplex PCR assay. TCRdb took this table from immuneACCESS and kept in-frame rearrangements with V and J called. Such tables lack part of the clones; where checked against another copy, unresolved V genes explain under half of the gap, and the rest is unexplained. This sample gives 150,000 to 200,000 clones in total; around nine tenths of them show up just once. Around 6% of the sample is in the top ten clones. The intended sense of this specimen's time point label: baseline before first vaccination. The source material was peripheral blood, sampled on day 0 of AZD1222 vaccination. The receptors come from an adult in good health.

This clone was seen a handful of times. V gene TRBV7-2 combines with J gene TRBJ1-5; D is unclear. The CDR3 has 15 amino acids. V lost 3 bases and J lost 7, with 16 bases in between. The germline V gene has CDR1 SGHTA and CDR2 FQGNSA. As DNA, the CDR3 is TGTGCCAGCAGCTTCAGCGGGGAGGGTTTACAGCCCCAGCATTTT. Translation: CASSFSGEGLQPQHF.

The chain has TRBV7-9 and TRBJ2-1; weak D call: TRBD1 (6 bases). V lost 6 bases and J 5 bases, leaving 20 bases between the germline ends. This CDR3 has 16 amino acids. Germline values: CDR1 SEHNR, CDR2 FQNEAQ (reference sequence). This CDR3 reads CASSQRGQGPDNEQFF. In DNA form, the CDR3 reads TGTGCCAGCAGTCAAAGGGGTCAGGGGCCCGACAATGAGCAGTTCTTC. Full variable domain (rest looked up from reference TRBV7-9 and TRBJ2-1): DTGVSQNPRHKITKRGQNVTFRCDPISEHNRLYWYRQTLGQGPEFLTYFQNEAQLEKSRLLSDRFSAERPKGSFSTLEIQRTEQGDSAMYLCASSQRGQGPDNEQFFGPGTRLTVL.

The sample holds one count of this clone. One junction end does not reproduce the germline sequence, and a read error may be involved. The rearrangement uses TRBV6-5 and TRBJ2-1; 7 bases are shared with TRBD2. This CDR3 region has 16 residues. Germline loops: CDR1 MNHEY, CDR2 SVGAGI. The CDR3 region is CACSYFATSGGDEQFF. CDR3 nucleotide sequence: TGTGCCTGCAGTTACTTCGCGACTAGTGGGGGGGATGAGCAGTTCTTC.

The chain uses TRBV5-5 and TRBJ1-2; D is unresolved. V was cut by 0 bases and J by 7 bases, with 13 bases left in between. In germline, CDR1 is SGHKS, CDR2 YYEKEE (reference sequence). The CDR3 is 14 amino acids. DNA for the CDR3: TGTGCCAGCAGCTTGGAGGAGGGTCGGGCTGGCTACACCTTC. Its translation is CASSLEEGRAGYTF.

CDR3: CAWSSRRGANEKLFF. The CDR3 DNA is TGTGCCTGGAGTTCAAGAAGGGGGGCTAATGAAAAACTGTTTTTT. The rearrangement links TRBV30 to TRBJ1-4; possible D gene TRBD1, 6 bases. Germline loops: CDR1 GTSNPN, CDR2 SVGIG (reference sequence). The CDR3 spans 15 residues. The V end lost 2 bases, the J end lost 3 bases, and 13 bases lay between the germline ends.

This clone turned up a few times. V is TRBV6-4 and J is TRBJ2-3; D possibly uses TRBD1 or TRBD2 (6 bases each). Trimming took 4 bases from V and 0 from J, leaving 11 bases between them. Looked up from germline, CDR1 is MRHNA and CDR2 is SNTAGT. The CDR3 loop spans 15 amino acids. The CDR3 DNA follows: TGTGCCAGCAGTGGGGGGGCGGAAAGCACAGATACGCAGTATTTT. This sequence encodes CASSGGAESTDTQYF.

This clone was detected a few times. CDR3 protein: CAARTESYEQYF. Here the CDR3 DNA reads TGTGCCGCTCGGACCGAGTCCTACGAGCAGTACTTC. The chain combines TRBV6-5 with TRBJ2-7; D unresolved. Germline values: CDR1 MNHEY, CDR2 SVGAGI. V lost 11 bases to trimming and J lost 1 base, with 12 bases between them. The CDR3 is 12 residues long.

This clone has only a few counts. This chain uses TRBV10-1 with TRBJ1-1; D is uncertain. Trimming stripped 8 bases from V and 5 bases from J, with 21 bases between. Germline V gene sequence: CDR1 WNHNN, CDR2 SYGVQD (reference sequence). CDR3 length: 15 amino acids. The CDR3 sequence: CASERSEGEGTEAFF. The CDR3 DNA follows: TGCGCCAGCGAACGCTCGGAGGGCGAGGGTACTGAAGCTTTCTTT.

The rearrangement links TRBV3-1 (or the pseudogene TRBV3-2) to TRBJ2-7, with no clear D. Deletions cut 0 bases from V and 4 bases from J, with 7 bases between. The length of the CDR3 is 13 residues. In germline, CDR1 is LGHDT, CDR2 YNNKEL (reference sequence). The DNA for the CDR3 is TGTGCCAGCAGCCAAGATCCCGTGTACGAGCAGTACTTC. It codes for CASSQDPVYEQYF.